A selection of T cell receptor beta chains follows, all from one sample in a study of shared T cell receptors in the human thymus. Assay: immunoSEQ multiplex PCR; the TCRdb copy retains only in-frame clones and omits some. The repertoire includes about 610,000 clones, around 87% of them detected once, and about 0.01% sits in the top ten. The sample was also linked to a second study, of human thymus T cells.

The material sequenced was thymocytes. Receptors originate from a boy under two years old with a congenital heart defect. CDR3s include the opening cysteine and the closing phenylalanine or tryptophan. Fields, in order: clone size, J gene, D gene, V gene, CDR3 DNA, CDR3 protein. D genes are given only for firm matches. Expanded clones are given a class, and other clones once, few, many or no size at all.

clone_size: NA
j_call: TRBJ2-7
d_call: TRBD1
v_call: TRBV11-3
cdr3_nt: TGTGCCAGCAGCCTGGACAGGGGGGGGGAGCAGTACTTC
cdr3_aa: CASSLDRGGEQYF

clone_size: NA
j_call: TRBJ2-1
d_call: NA
v_call: TRBV18
cdr3_nt: TGTGCCAGCTCACCACCAAAGCGGGAGTCAGGGGGTGAGCAGTTCTTC
cdr3_aa: CASSPPKRESGGEQFF

clone_size: NA
j_call: TRBJ2-5
d_call: TRBD1
v_call: TRBV6-4
cdr3_nt: TGTGCCAGCGGGACAGGCCGCCACCAAGAGACCCAGTACTTC
cdr3_aa: CASGTGRHQETQYF

clone_size: NA
j_call: TRBJ2-4
d_call: NA
v_call: TRBV5-1
cdr3_nt: TGCGCCAGCAGCTTGGGGCGTGACTATCAAAACATTCAGTACTTC
cdr3_aa: CASSLGRDYQNIQYF

clone_size: NA
j_call: TRBJ2-1
d_call: TRBD2
v_call: TRBV4-3
cdr3_nt: TGCGCCAGCAGCCAAGATAAGGCTAGCGGTACCTACAATGAGCAGTTCTTC
cdr3_aa: CASSQDKASGTYNEQFF

clone_size: NA
j_call: TRBJ2-7
d_call: NA
v_call: TRBV5-1
cdr3_nt: TGCGCCAGCAGCTTGGAGGACAAGAGCTCCTACGAGCAGTACTTC
cdr3_aa: CASSLEDKSSYEQYF

clone_size: NA
j_call: TRBJ2-2
d_call: NA
v_call: TRBV6-4
cdr3_nt: TGTGCCAGCAGTGCCACCCCTTACTCGACCGGGGAGCTGTTTTTT
cdr3_aa: CASSATPYSTGELFF

clone_size: NA
j_call: TRBJ1-1
d_call: NA
v_call: TRBV29-1
cdr3_nt: TGCAGCGTTGGTAGAAATATGAGAGGTAACACTGAAGCTTTCTTT
cdr3_aa: CSVGRNMRGNTEAFF

clone_size: NA
j_call: TRBJ2-7
d_call: NA
v_call: TRBV11-2
cdr3_nt: TGTGCCAGCAGCTCACAACAAGGGGGGAGGGACCTCTCCTACGAGCAGTACTTC
cdr3_aa: CASSSQQGGRDLSYEQYF

clone_size: NA
j_call: TRBJ2-5
d_call: TRBD2
v_call: TRBV4-3
cdr3_nt: TGCGCCAGCAGCCAAGATCGAAATGTCGCGGGAGAAGAGACCCAGTACTTC
cdr3_aa: CASSQDRNVAGEETQYF

clone_size: once
j_call: TRBJ2-1
d_call: TRBD2
v_call: TRBV6-6
cdr3_nt: TGTGCCAGCAGTTACACCAGCGGGAGCTCCTACAATGAGCAGTTCTTC
cdr3_aa: CASSYTSGSSYNEQFF

clone_size: few
j_call: TRBJ2-2
d_call: TRBD2
v_call: TRBV4-2
cdr3_nt: TGTGCCAGCAAGGGGCGGGAGGGCACCGGGGAGCTGTTTTTT
cdr3_aa: CASKGREGTGELFF

clone_size: NA
j_call: TRBJ2-1
d_call: TRBD2
v_call: TRBV9
cdr3_nt: TGTGCCAGCAGCGTAGAGGGCGGGAGGGCGGTTGAGCAGTTCTTC
cdr3_aa: CASSVEGGRAVEQFF

clone_size: NA
j_call: TRBJ1-4
d_call: NA
v_call: TRBV4-1
cdr3_nt: TGCGCCAGCAGCCAAAACGGAGGAGATGAAAAACTGTTTTTT
cdr3_aa: CASSQNGGDEKLFF

clone_size: NA
j_call: TRBJ1-2
d_call: NA
v_call: TRBV4-3
cdr3_nt: TGCGCCAGCTCCGAGCAAGCGGCGGGTACCCGCTATGGCTACACCTTC
cdr3_aa: CASSEQAAGTRYGYTF

clone_size: NA
j_call: TRBJ2-7
d_call: TRBD1
v_call: TRBV14
cdr3_nt: TGTGCCAGCAGCCACCAAGGGGGGACAGGTACCTTCTCCTACGAGCAGTACTTC
cdr3_aa: CASSHQGGTGTFSYEQYF

clone_size: NA
j_call: TRBJ2-5
d_call: NA
v_call: TRBV27
cdr3_nt: TGTGCCAGCAGTTTATCGGAGGGTATGGAGACCCAGTACTTC
cdr3_aa: CASSLSEGMETQYF

clone_size: NA
j_call: TRBJ2-1
d_call: TRBD2
v_call: TRBV14
cdr3_nt: TGTGCCAGCAGTGGTTTGGGCGGGGGGTGGCCCTACAATGAGCAGTTCTTC
cdr3_aa: CASSGLGGGWPYNEQFF

clone_size: once
j_call: TRBJ1-2
d_call: NA
v_call: TRBV7-6
cdr3_nt: TGTGCCAGCAGCCGCTATAGTTTAGATGGCTACACCTTC
cdr3_aa: CASSRYSLDGYTF

clone_size: NA
j_call: TRBJ2-7
d_call: TRBD2
v_call: TRBV5-1
cdr3_nt: TGCGCCAGCAGGGCGGGAGGGTCCTACGAGCAGTACTTC
cdr3_aa: CASRAGGSYEQYF

clone_size: NA
j_call: TRBJ1-2
d_call: NA
v_call: TRBV14
cdr3_nt: TGTGCCAGCAGCCAAGCAGGCCTTGGCTACACCTTC
cdr3_aa: CASSQAGLGYTF

clone_size: NA
j_call: TRBJ2-7
d_call: NA
v_call: TRBV4-2
cdr3_nt: TGTGCCAGCAGCCAGGCTGATACAGGGAGCCCCTACGAGCAGTACTTC
cdr3_aa: CASSQADTGSPYEQYF

clone_size: NA
j_call: TRBJ2-7
d_call: TRBD2
v_call: TRBV7-2
cdr3_nt: TGTGCCAGCAGCTTAGAGAGGGAGGGCCTTTACGAGCAGTACTTC
cdr3_aa: CASSLEREGLYEQYF

clone_size: NA
j_call: TRBJ2-7
d_call: NA
v_call: TRBV7-2
cdr3_nt: TGTGCCAGCAGCTTCGCGCGTGCAGGCCACGACGAGCAGTACTTC
cdr3_aa: CASSFARAGHDEQYF

clone_size: NA
j_call: TRBJ2-3
d_call: NA
v_call: TRBV7-2
cdr3_nt: TGTGCCAGCAGCCCCACCCGGCGGCGGGCGTTCGGAGATACGCAGTATTTT
cdr3_aa: CASSPTRRRAFGDTQYF

clone_size: once
j_call: TRBJ2-7
d_call: NA
v_call: TRBV4-3
cdr3_nt: TGCGCCAGCAGATTGGAAGACAGGACAAACTACGAGCAGTACTTC
cdr3_aa: CASRLEDRTNYEQYF

clone_size: NA
j_call: TRBJ2-2
d_call: NA
v_call: TRBV27
cdr3_nt: TGTGCCAGCAGTTTACTCCGGCGGGATAACACCGGGGAGCTGTTTTTT
cdr3_aa: CASSLLRRDNTGELFF

clone_size: NA
j_call: TRBJ2-7
d_call: NA
v_call: TRBV7-9
cdr3_nt: TGTGCCAGCAGCTTGGGCCCGGGGGAGACCGATGAGCAGTACTTC
cdr3_aa: CASSLGPGETDEQYF

clone_size: few
j_call: TRBJ1-3
d_call: NA
v_call: TRBV10-1
cdr3_nt: TGCGCCAGCAGTGGGACAGCACGAAACACCATATATTTT
cdr3_aa: CASSGTARNTIYF

clone_size: NA
j_call: TRBJ2-1
d_call: TRBD2
v_call: TRBV4-2
cdr3_nt: TGTGCCAGCAGCCAAGCGTCCACTAGCGGTAACAATGAGCAGTTCTTC
cdr3_aa: CASSQASTSGNNEQFF

clone_size: once
j_call: TRBJ2-5
d_call: TRBD2
v_call: TRBV4-3
cdr3_nt: TGCGCCAGCAGCCAAGGGCGGGGCCATAGCGGGAGTTTACGCGAGACCCAGTACTTC
cdr3_aa: CASSQGRGHSGSLRETQYF

clone_size: NA
j_call: TRBJ2-5
d_call: NA
v_call: TRBV2
cdr3_nt: TGTGCCAGCAGTGAATTTTCAGCCCTAGCACCAGAGACCCAGTACTTC
cdr3_aa: CASSEFSALAPETQYF

clone_size: NA
j_call: TRBJ1-4
d_call: TRBD1
v_call: TRBV6-1
cdr3_nt: TGTGCCAGCAGTGAAGGGACAGGGCTGAGCGGAAAACTGTTTTTT
cdr3_aa: CASSEGTGLSGKLFF

clone_size: once
j_call: TRBJ2-1
d_call: TRBD2
v_call: TRBV5-1
cdr3_nt: TGCGCCAGCAGCTTTAGGGAGGGCCCCCCTGGCGATGAGCAGTTCTTC
cdr3_aa: CASSFREGPPGDEQFF

clone_size: NA
j_call: TRBJ1-2
d_call: NA
v_call: TRBV6-1
cdr3_nt: TGTGCCAGCAGTGACGGCGGCCGGGACTATGGCTACACCTTC
cdr3_aa: CASSDGGRDYGYTF

clone_size: once
j_call: TRBJ2-7
d_call: TRBD1
v_call: TRBV7-6
cdr3_nt: TGTGCCAGCAGCTTAAGGGGCGTGGACAGGGTGACCTACGAGCAGTACTTC
cdr3_aa: CASSLRGVDRVTYEQYF

clone_size: NA
j_call: TRBJ2-1
d_call: TRBD2
v_call: TRBV30
cdr3_nt: TGTGCCTGGAGTGTACTCCCTAGCGGGACCCACAATGAGCAGTTCTTC
cdr3_aa: CAWSVLPSGTHNEQFF

clone_size: NA
j_call: TRBJ2-2
d_call: NA
v_call: TRBV7-2
cdr3_nt: TGTGCCAGCAGCCACCGGGACTCCCTGAACACCGGGGAGCTGTTTTTT
cdr3_aa: CASSHRDSLNTGELFF

clone_size: once
j_call: TRBJ2-1
d_call: NA
v_call: TRBV25-1
cdr3_nt: TGTGCCAGCAGTGAACCAGGGGAGCGGACCCAAGGTGACAATGAGCAGTTCTTC
cdr3_aa: CASSEPGERTQGDNEQFF

clone_size: NA
j_call: TRBJ1-1
d_call: NA
v_call: TRBV30
cdr3_nt: TGTGCCTGGAGTGCTTCCGGGACATACATGAACACTGAAGCTTTCTTT
cdr3_aa: CAWSASGTYMNTEAFF

clone_size: NA
j_call: TRBJ2-2
d_call: TRBD1
v_call: TRBV7-2
cdr3_nt: TGTGCCAGCAGCCCAACGTCAGGGGGTTACACCGGGGAGCTGTTTTTT
cdr3_aa: CASSPTSGGYTGELFF

clone_size: NA
j_call: TRBJ2-5
d_call: TRBD2
v_call: TRBV11-3
cdr3_nt: TGTGCCAGCAGCTCCTCTCGACTAGCGGGAGAGAGGGAGACCCAGTACTTC
cdr3_aa: CASSSSRLAGERETQYF

clone_size: NA
j_call: TRBJ1-4
d_call: TRBD1
v_call: TRBV19
cdr3_nt: TGTGCCAGTAGTGCCCCAGGGGGCGCTAGGGAAAAACTGTTTTTT
cdr3_aa: CASSAPGGAREKLFF

clone_size: NA
j_call: TRBJ1-5
d_call: NA
v_call: TRBV19
cdr3_nt: TGTGCCAGTAGTAAGGGGCATAGCAATCAGCCCCAGCATTTT
cdr3_aa: CASSKGHSNQPQHF

clone_size: NA
j_call: TRBJ2-1
d_call: TRBD2
v_call: TRBV10-3
cdr3_nt: TGTGCCATCAGACGCGGGGGGGTCAATGAGCAGTTCTTC
cdr3_aa: CAIRRGGVNEQFF

clone_size: NA
j_call: TRBJ2-1
d_call: TRBD1
v_call: TRBV5-4
cdr3_nt: TGTGCCAGCAGCCTAAGACAGGGGTACAATGAGCAGTTCTTC
cdr3_aa: CASSLRQGYNEQFF

clone_size: NA
j_call: TRBJ1-5
d_call: TRBD1
v_call: TRBV6-1
cdr3_nt: TGTGCCAGCAGTCCCGGACAGGGGGTTTACCAGCCCCAGCATTTT
cdr3_aa: CASSPGQGVYQPQHF

clone_size: NA
j_call: TRBJ2-7
d_call: TRBD2
v_call: TRBV27
cdr3_nt: TGTGCCAGCAGTTCCTCTAGCGGGAGGCCCCTCGAGCAGTACTTC
cdr3_aa: CASSSSSGRPLEQYF